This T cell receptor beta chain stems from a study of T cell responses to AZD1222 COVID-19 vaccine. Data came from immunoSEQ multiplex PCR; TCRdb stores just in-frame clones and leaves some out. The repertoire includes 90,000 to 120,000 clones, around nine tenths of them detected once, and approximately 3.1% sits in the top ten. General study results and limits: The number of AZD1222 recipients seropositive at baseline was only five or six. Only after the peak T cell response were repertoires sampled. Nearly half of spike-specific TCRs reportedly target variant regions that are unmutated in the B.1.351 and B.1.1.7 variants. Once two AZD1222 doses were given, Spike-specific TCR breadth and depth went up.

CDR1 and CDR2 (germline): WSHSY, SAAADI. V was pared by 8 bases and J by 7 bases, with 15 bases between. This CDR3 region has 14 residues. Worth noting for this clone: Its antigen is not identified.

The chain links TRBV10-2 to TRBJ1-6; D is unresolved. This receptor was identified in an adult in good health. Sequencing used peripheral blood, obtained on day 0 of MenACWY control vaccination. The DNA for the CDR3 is TGCGCCAGCTCCAATGGCCAAGGGAATTCACCCCTCCACTTT. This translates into CASSNGQGNSPLHF.